This T cell receptor (beta chain) was identified in a study of CD8+CD57+ T cells in acquired aplastic anemia. Those patients picked for sequencing had displayed CD8+CD57+ cell expansion on flow cytometry. Everyone among the patients had severe acquired aplastic anemia. With respect to this clonotype: Antigen specificity is unknown. A junction end diverges from the germline sequence, so it may reflect a read error.

Overall study findings and caveats: Levels of CD8+ Simpson's diversity were not significantly distinct in patients versus controls.

The V gene's germline CDR1 is SEHNR and CDR2 FQNEAQ (reference sequence). The CDR3 totals 17 residues. The template for TCR beta VDJ and CDR3 sequence profiling was genomic DNA. TCRdb ran MiXCR on the reads and lists one entry per CDR3 protein. This table holds more than 250,000 distinct CDR3 sequences, 82% found once. The chain is built from TRBV7-9 and TRBJ2-6; D tentatively fits TRBD1 or TRBD2 (5 bases each). Input material: sorted CD4+, CD8+, or CD8+CD57+ T cells (not recorded which) from PBMCs. The TCR was taken from a human donor with aplastic anemia. CDR3 in DNA: TGTGCCAGCACCCTAGGGAGAGTCGCGTCTGGGGCTAACGTCCTGACTTTC. Its translation: CASTLGRVASGANVLTF.